A selection of T cell receptor beta chains follows, all from one sample in a study of cytomegalovirus exposure and HLA in healthy donors. The protocol was immunoSEQ multiplex PCR, while the TCRdb copy is restricted to in-frame clones and leaves out a portion. In the table there are about 330,000 clones, 75% to 90% of which are singletons. The material sequenced was PBMCs. The receptors were gathered from a young woman in good health and CMV-seropositive. Each CDR3 is given without its conserved first and last residue. D genes are given only for firm matches. Not all rows give a size; the values are once, few, many and, for expanded clones, a class.

len | d_gene | abundance | v_gene | CDR3aa
13 | TRBD1 | NA | TRBV4-3 | ASSQELGTVETQY
13 | NA | NA | TRBV5-7 | ASSLYSGSLYEQY
12 | NA | NA | TRBV11-2 | ASSFAGSDYEQY
14 | TRBD2 | NA | TRBV5-1 | ASSLEASGRYNEQF
13 | NA | NA | TRBV4-3 | ASSQVLATNSPLH
15 | TRBD1 | NA | TRBV28 | ASSLGQGPGRTDTQY
12 | NA | once | TRBV7-2 | ASSKTGPREKLF
15 | NA | NA | TRBV7-6 | ASSLIAATSSYNEQF
17 | NA | NA | TRBV7-6 | ASSFSRGGERNYNNEQF
11 | NA | NA | TRBV30 | AWSVRADYGYT
12 | NA | NA | TRBV30 | AWSVLPDTGELF
9 | TRBD1 | once | TRBV30 | AWGRGHEQY
12 | TRBD2 | NA | TRBV5-1 | ASSLGGRGNEQF
12 | NA | NA | TRBV7-3 | ASSLDSGNQPQH
16 | TRBD1 | once | TRBV5-1 | ASSLSTGGRSSYNEQF
11 | NA | once | TRBV28 | ASSLSGYQPQH
11 | NA | NA | TRBV15 | ATSREENTEAF
13 | TRBD1 | NA | TRBV4-3 | ASSHMDREGYGYT
15 | TRBD2 | NA | TRBV7-9 | ASSTNEAGSYQETQY
11 | NA | few | TRBV7-9 | ASSSPSGAGQY
9 | NA | once | TRBV20-1 | SARGTNEQF
12 | NA | NA | TRBV28 | ASRWGSVGYGYT
11 | NA | NA | TRBV2 | ASIGISGNTIY
12 | TRBD2 | once | TRBV5-4 | ASSFGTSGIEQF
13 | TRBD2 | NA | TRBV7-9 | ASSSSGTSLYEQY
12 | NA | NA | TRBV5-1 | AIRTPGHYNEQF
13 | TRBD1 | NA | TRBV5-1 | ASSLDRGTGNTIY
13 | NA | NA | TRBV23-1 | ASSQSRLSNYEQY
13 | TRBD2 | NA | TRBV19 | ASTFGTSGSYEQY
13 | NA | NA | TRBV6-1 | ASSGSRGVSGELF
14 | TRBD1 | NA | TRBV7-3 | ASSPGPGQRTDTQY
12 | NA | NA | TRBV27 | ASSPTSSGYGYT
13 | NA | NA | TRBV4-3 | ASSQYSGGSDEQY
10 | TRBD1 | few | TRBV29-1 | SVGQGPYGYT
12 | NA | NA | TRBV19 | ASSFLRGQQPQH
12 | TRBD2 | NA | TRBV15 | ATSRGLAAYEQY
8 | NA | NA | TRBV28 | ASSTDSPS
13 | TRBD1 | NA | TRBV6-5 | ASSLTGGRVEKLF
13 | TRBD1 | NA | TRBV6-6 | ASSYPGQESYEQY
12 | TRBD1 | NA | TRBV4-1 | ASSPRDSPYEQY
13 | NA | NA | TRBV10-2 | ASSESPQGADTQY
13 | TRBD1 | once | TRBV28 | ASSTPDRAAYEQY
11 | NA | NA | TRBV4-3 | ASSQVVAQPQH
12 | NA | NA | TRBV15 | ATSRAGTVYGYT
13 | NA | many | TRBV5-1 | ASSLGGQSTGELF
13 | NA | once | TRBV5-5 | ASSSRDVYSYEQY
14 | NA | NA | TRBV5-1 | ASSSDIGVAKNIQY
12 | TRBD1 | once | TRBV30 | AWSTLTGAYEQY
12 | NA | NA | TRBV18 | ASSPSGLEPEAF
13 | NA | few | TRBV7-8 | ASSLLGTLNTEAF
13 | TRBD1 | NA | TRBV6-5 | ASSQGQGTFGELF
13 | TRBD1 | NA | TRBV14 | ASSQKGDRGFGYT
13 | TRBD1 | NA | TRBV7-2 | ASSLRGQGWETQY
14 | NA | NA | TRBV27 | ASSLISRGVNSPLH
10 | NA | NA | TRBV13 | ASSLGRMACT